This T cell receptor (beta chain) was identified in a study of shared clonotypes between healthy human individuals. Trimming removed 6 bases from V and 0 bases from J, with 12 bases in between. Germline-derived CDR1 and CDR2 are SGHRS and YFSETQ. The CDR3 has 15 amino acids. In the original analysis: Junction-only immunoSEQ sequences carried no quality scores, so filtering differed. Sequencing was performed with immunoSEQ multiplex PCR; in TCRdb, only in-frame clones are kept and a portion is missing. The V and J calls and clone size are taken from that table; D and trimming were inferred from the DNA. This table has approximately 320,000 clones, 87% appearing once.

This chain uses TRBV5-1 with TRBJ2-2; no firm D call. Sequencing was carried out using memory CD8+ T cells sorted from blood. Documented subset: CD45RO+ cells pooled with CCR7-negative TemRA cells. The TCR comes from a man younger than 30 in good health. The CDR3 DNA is TGCGCCAGCACCCTCCCGGTGGCGAACACCGGGGAGCTGTTTTTT. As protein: CASTLPVANTGELFF.